The present T cell receptor beta chain was sequenced within a study of shared clonotypes between healthy human individuals. As for the study in general: Those who served as donors were a couple of women and a few men between the ages of 18 and 49.

Produced via immunoSEQ multiplex PCR; TCRdb's table is partial and in-frame only. The sample contains roughly 500,000 clones, around 74% of which appear only once. The V gene end was trimmed by 3 bases and the J gene end by 6 bases; junction bases not matched to a gene: 3. Germline loops: CDR1 WSHSY, CDR2 SAAADI. The CDR3 spans 14 residues. This clonotype was sampled from a woman aged 40 to 50 in good health. Some clones in this sample may be carry-over from other donors' samples. Sequencing was performed on PBMCs. This chain connects TRBV10-2 to TRBJ2-4, with TRBD1 matching over 9 bases. The CDR3 region has the DNA TGCGCCAGCAGTGACCTGGACAGGGGAAACATTCAGTACTTC. Amino acid sequence: CASSDLDRGNIQYF.